This T cell receptor beta chain is from a study of persistence of HIV-infected CD4 T cells. Overall study: Anti-CD3/anti-CD28 beads activated more cells than antigen stimulation did.

Anti-CD3/anti-CD28 beads served as a nonspecific positive control stimulus. Responding CD4+ T cells were sorted by upregulation of both CD40 ligand and CD69. Donors were HIV-1-infected adults who began suppressive ART during chronic infection. Donors had CD4+ T cell counts above 400 cells/uL and were CMV-seropositive. The CDR3 runs to 14 residues. Germline CDR1 reads SQVTM; CDR2 reads ANQGSEA. Unmatched junction bases numbered 8, after V lost 7 bases and J lost 1 base. The libraries were made with immunoSEQ version 4 in survey mode. Clones were read by immunoSEQ multiplex PCR, and TCRdb kept only the in-frame ones, dropping some. The sample includes roughly 43,000 clones, 91% of them seen just once. General study points: CMV- and Gag-responding cells had lower TCRbeta richness than CD3/CD28-responding cells.

In the case of this clone: Its antigen is undetermined.

The TCR was taken from an adult man with HIV who was CMV-seropositive. This sample comprised CD4+ T cells sorted from PBMCs after roughly 18-hour stimulation, obtained from a patient who received antiretroviral therapy. The chain joins TRBV29-1 to TRBJ2-7; TRBD1 matches 9 bases. This CDR3 is CSARQGGGSYEQYF. CDR3 coding DNA: TGCAGCGCCAGACAGGGGGGTGGGTCCTACGAGCAGTACTTC.